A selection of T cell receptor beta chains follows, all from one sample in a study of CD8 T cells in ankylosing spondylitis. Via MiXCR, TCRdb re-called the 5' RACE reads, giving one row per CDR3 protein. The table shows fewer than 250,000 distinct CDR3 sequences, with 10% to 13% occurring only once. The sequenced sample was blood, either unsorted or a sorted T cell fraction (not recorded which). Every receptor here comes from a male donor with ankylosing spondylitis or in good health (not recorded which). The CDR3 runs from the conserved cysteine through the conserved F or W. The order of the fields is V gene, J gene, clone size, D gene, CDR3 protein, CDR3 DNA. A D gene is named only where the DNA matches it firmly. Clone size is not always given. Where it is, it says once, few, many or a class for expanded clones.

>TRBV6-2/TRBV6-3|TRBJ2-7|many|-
CASSSGLYEQYF
TGTGCCAGCAGTTCGGGACTGTACGAGCAGTACTTC
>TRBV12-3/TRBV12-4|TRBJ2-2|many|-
CASTFTPPLNTGELFF
TGTGCCAGCACCTTTACCCCCCCACTGAACACCGGGGAGCTGTTTTTT
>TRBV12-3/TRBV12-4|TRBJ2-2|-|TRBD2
CASSLRGGGTGELFF
TGTGCCAGCAGTTTAAGGGGCGGGGGCACCGGGGAGCTGTTTTTT
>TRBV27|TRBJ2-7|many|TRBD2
CASSSLAGTSYEQYF
TGTGCCAGCAGTTCACTAGCGGGGACCTCCTACGAGCAGTACTTC
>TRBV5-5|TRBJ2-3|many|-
CASSLGGFTDTQYF
TGTGCCAGCAGCTTGGGGGGATTCACAGATACGCAGTATTTT
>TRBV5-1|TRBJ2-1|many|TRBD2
CASSLGTSGWDDEQFF
TGCGCCAGCAGCCTAGGGACTAGCGGGTGGGACGATGAGCAGTTCTTC
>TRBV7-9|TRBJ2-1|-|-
CASSLTGHLPYNEQFF
TGTGCCAGCAGCTTAACAGGTCATTTACCCTACAATGAGCAGTTCTTC
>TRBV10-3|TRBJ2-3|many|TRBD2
CAIRSLAGGPGGTDTQYF
TGTGCCATCAGGTCACTAGCGGGGGGGCCAGGGGGCACAGATACGCAGTATTTT
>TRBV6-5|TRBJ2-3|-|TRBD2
CASSYSGGADTQYF
TGTGCCAGCAGTTATAGCGGGGGCGCAGATACGCAGTATTTT
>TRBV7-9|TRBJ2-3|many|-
CASSRGTVSTDTQYF
TGTGCCAGCAGCCGCGGGACAGTCAGCACAGATACGCAGTATTTT
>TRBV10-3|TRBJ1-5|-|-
CAVSTGSNQPQHF
TGTGCCGTTTCGACAGGTAGCAATCAGCCCCAGCATTTT
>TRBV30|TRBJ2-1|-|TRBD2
CAWSVKIGTSGHNEQFF
TGTGCCTGGAGTGTAAAAATTGGGACTAGCGGGCACAATGAGCAGTTCTTC